This T cell receptor beta chain emerged from a study of PD-1 blockade in mismatch repair-deficient tumors. Study-wide context: All were previously treated, progressing patients with over 9 mismatch repair-deficient cancer types.

Study findings and constraints: Tumor-resident clones, often absent from pretreatment blood, expanded after pembrolizumab and then contracted.

Measured with immunoSEQ multiplex PCR; TCRdb has only the in-frame clones, and not every one. The table lists around 48,000 clones, around 73% of them singletons. PCR or immunohistochemistry showed mismatch repair deficiency in every enrolled patient. TCRs were sequenced from three patients responding to pembrolizumab. As for this clone: As yet, its antigen is unknown.

This receptor was taken from an adult with mismatch repair-deficient cancer. The sequences come from peripheral blood, collected 4 weeks after starting pembrolizumab.

The CDR3 DNA reads TGTGCCAGCAGTTACTCTCTCAAGTGGATGAACACTGAAGCTTTCTTT. Its protein product is CASSYSLKWMNTEAFF. The chain uses TRBV6-5 and TRBJ1-1, with D unclear. The CDR3 totals 16 residues. From germline, CDR1 is MNHEY and CDR2 SVGAGI. The ends were cut back, 0 bases at V and 0 bases at J, with 11 bases in the middle.